The clone carrying this T cell receptor (beta chain) has a handful of counts. What it binds is unknown. Per sample, no less than 5.5 micrograms of total RNA were extracted. This sample is part of a study of blood T cells in healthy people across ages. Study findings and constraints: Changes seen in expanded clonotypes were possibly confounded by donor CMV status left unknown.

Then a second PCR, running roughly 7 to 11 cycles, was carried out with a sample-barcoded 5' primer and a J-beta primer mix. Each cDNA molecule, via a template-switch adaptor with 12 random nucleotides, was tagged. Each CDR3 protein is one row after TCRdb ran MiXCR on the 5' RACE reads. Of over 700,000 distinct CDR3 sequences in the sample, about 55% were seen once. This CDR3 is built from 15 residues. V was shortened by 0 bases and J by 7 bases, with 18 bases between the two germline ends. Germline CDR1 and CDR2: DFQATT and SNEGSKA (reference sequence). The sequenced sample consisted of blood. This chain joins TRBV20-1 and TRBJ1-2, with TRBD1 as a possible D gene (6 bases). The origin of this receptor is a man older than 75 in good health. DNA for the CDR3: TGCAGTGCTAGAGATCCCCTGAGGGGGGCCCGTGGCTACACCTTC. Amino acid sequence: CSARDPLRGARGYTF.